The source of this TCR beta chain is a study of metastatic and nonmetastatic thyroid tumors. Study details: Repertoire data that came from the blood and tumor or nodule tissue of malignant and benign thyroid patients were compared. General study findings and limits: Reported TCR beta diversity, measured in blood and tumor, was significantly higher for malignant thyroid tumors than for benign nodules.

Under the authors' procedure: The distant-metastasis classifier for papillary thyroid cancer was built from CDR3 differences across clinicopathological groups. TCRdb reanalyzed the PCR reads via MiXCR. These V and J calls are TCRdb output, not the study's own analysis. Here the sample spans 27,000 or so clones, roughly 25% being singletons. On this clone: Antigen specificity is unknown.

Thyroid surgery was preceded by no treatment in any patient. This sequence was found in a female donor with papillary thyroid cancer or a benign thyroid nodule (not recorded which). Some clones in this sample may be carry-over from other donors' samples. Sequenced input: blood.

The CDR3 reads CMTVWRNTEAFF. The CDR3 region has the DNA TGCATGACAGTATGGCGTAACACTGAAGCTTTCTTT. The rearrangement links TRBV20-1 to TRBJ1-1, with a possible D match to TRBD1 (5 bases). Germline CDR1 is DFQATT and CDR2 is SNEGSKA (reference sequence). The length of the CDR3 is 12 residues.